This is a list of T cell receptor beta chains from one sample in a study of T-cell reconstitution after alpha-beta-depleted transplantation in children. TCRdb ran MiXCR on the PCR reads and lists one entry per CDR3 protein. This table has hundreds of thousands of distinct CDR3 sequences, roughly 15% appearing once. The sample in question was PBMCs, mostly from graft donor cells, obtained 360 days after TCRalphabeta/CD19-depleted stem cell transplant. Every receptor here comes from a male patient between 5 and 17 years old who had a stem cell transplant for acute lymphoblastic leukemia, so the T cells may come from the graft donor. Both conserved end residues are part of each CDR3. D genes are given only for firm matches. Size values are once, few and many counts, or a class for expanded clones, and some rows have none.

d_call j_call v_call clone_size cdr3_aa cdr3_nt
- TRBJ2-1 TRBV11-1 - CASSQSFGSRDLYNEQFF TGTGCCAGCAGCCAATCGTTTGGGTCGCGAGATCTCTACAATGAGCAGTTCTTC
- TRBJ1-5 TRBV7-8 - CASSLVTGPNQPQHF TGTGCCAGCAGCTTAGTAACAGGCCCCAATCAGCCCCAGCATTTT
- TRBJ1-6 TRBV6-5 - CASSYRSLGVSPLHF TGTGCCAGCAGTTACCGGAGTCTAGGGGTGTCACCCCTCCACTTT
- TRBJ1-1 TRBV5-1 few CASSLTARNTEAFF TGCGCCAGCAGCCTGACAGCCAGGAACACTGAAGCTTTCTTT
- TRBJ1-1 TRBV12-3/TRBV12-4 - CASRDLGIEAFF TGTGCCAGCAGGGATCTAGGGATTGAAGCTTTCTTT
TRBD2 TRBJ2-5 TRBV18 - CASSPRRTSGTSGETQYF TGTGCCAGCTCACCACGCAGGACTAGCGGGACCTCCGGAGAGACCCAGTACTTC
TRBD2 TRBJ2-3 TRBV28 few CASRPRLAGADTQYF TGTGCCAGCAGGCCTAGACTAGCGGGAGCAGATACGCAGTATTTT
- TRBJ1-4 TRBV18 few CASSPTSINEKLFF TGTGCCAGCTCACCGACAAGCATAAATGAAAAACTGTTTTTT
TRBD2 TRBJ2-7 TRBV5-1 - CASSLDPGLGSYEQYF TGCGCCAGCAGCTTGGACCCTGGACTAGGATCCTACGAGCAGTACTTC
- TRBJ2-1 TRBV4-1 few CASSQVAAEQFF TGCGCCAGCAGCCAAGTTGCAGCTGAGCAGTTCTTC